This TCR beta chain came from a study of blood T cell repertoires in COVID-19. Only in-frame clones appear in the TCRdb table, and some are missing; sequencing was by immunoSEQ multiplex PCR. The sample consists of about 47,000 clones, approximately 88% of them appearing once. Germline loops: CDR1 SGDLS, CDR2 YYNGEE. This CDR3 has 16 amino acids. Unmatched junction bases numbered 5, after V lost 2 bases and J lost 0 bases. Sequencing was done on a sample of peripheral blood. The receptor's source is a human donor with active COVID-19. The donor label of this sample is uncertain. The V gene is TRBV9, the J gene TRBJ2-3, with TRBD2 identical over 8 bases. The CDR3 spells CASSVLAGSSTDTQYF. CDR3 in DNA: TGTGCCAGCAGCGTCCTAGCGGGCTCTAGCACAGATACGCAGTATTTT.